The source of this T cell receptor (beta chain) is a study of PD-1 blockade in mismatch repair-deficient tumors. Study background: All were previously treated, progressing patients with about a dozen mismatch repair-deficient cancer types. The study's findings and limits: Tumor-resident clones, often absent from pretreatment blood, expanded after pembrolizumab and then contracted.

The CDR3 sequence is 14 residues long. The trim removed 6 bases at V and 8 bases at J, leaving 9 bases unmatched. Germline V lookup: CDR1 MNHEY, CDR2 SVGAGI. Generated by immunoSEQ multiplex PCR, the TCRdb table keeps only in-frame clones and is missing some. There are 100,000 to 150,000 clones in the sample; more than 85% occur only once, and roughly 14% lies in the top ten. Regarding this clone: Its antigen is not known.

TCRs were sequenced from a few patients responding to pembrolizumab. The clonotype originates from an adult with mismatch repair-deficient cancer. The source was peripheral blood, collected 44 weeks after starting pembrolizumab. V and J are TRBV6-5 and TRBJ1-2; 10 bases are shared with TRBD1. The CDR3 protein is CASSRDRGSEGYTF. The CDR3 coding sequence is TGTGCCAGCAGCCGGGACAGGGGAAGCGAGGGCTACACCTTC.